This is a list of T cell receptor beta chains from one sample in a study of Graves' ophthalmopathy and Graves' hyperthyroidism. A single record per CDR3 protein comes from TCRdb applying MiXCR to the multiplex PCR reads. The sample holds 360,000 or so distinct CDR3 sequences, 18% seen once. The source material was peripheral blood. The receptors come from a woman younger than 35 with Graves' ophthalmopathy. CDR3s include the opening cysteine and the closing phenylalanine or tryptophan. D genes are given only for firm matches. The size of a clone is reported for some rows only, either as once, few or many, or as a class for expanded clones.

clone_size	cdr3_length	v_call	j_call	d_call	cdr3_nt	cdr3_aa
many	15	TRBV7-2	TRBJ1-1	.	TGTGCCAGCAGCTTAATGGGGCAGACGTATGTTGAAGCTTTCTTT	CASSLMGQTYVEAFF
many	15	TRBV7-2	TRBJ1-2	TRBD1	TGTGCCAGCAGCTTACCCAGGGGGCGCAATGGCGGCTACACCTTC	CASSLPRGRNGGYTF
many	14	TRBV3-1	TRBJ1-2	TRBD1	TGTGCCAGCAGTGGCACCGGGACAGAGGATGGCTACACCTTC	CASSGTGTEDGYTF
many	13	TRBV9	TRBJ1-1	.	TGTGCCAGCAGCGCATCGGGGGGTATTCAAGCTTTCTTT	CASSASGGIQAFF
few	16	TRBV18	TRBJ2-4	TRBD1	TGTGCCAGCTCACCAGGGGACAGGGGGCTGGAAAACATTCAGTACTTC	CASSPGDRGLENIQYF
many	14	TRBV12-3/TRBV12-4	TRBJ1-5	.	TGTGCCAGCAGTGACGCCGGGGGAGAGCAGCCCCAGCATTTT	CASSDAGGEQPQHF
many	15	TRBV28	TRBJ2-7	.	TGTGCCAGCAGCGGGGGGCGGTTGAGCTCCTACGAGCAGTACTTC	CASSGGRLSSYEQYF
many	13	TRBV12-3/TRBV12-4	TRBJ2-7	TRBD1	TGTGCCAGCACCTGGGACAGAAGATACGAGCAGTACTTC	CASTWDRRYEQYF
many	14	TRBV28	TRBJ2-7	.	TGTGCCAGCAGGACCACAAGGTCCCCCTACGAGCAGTACTTC	CASRTTRSPYEQYF
many	13	TRBV6-2/TRBV6-3	TRBJ1-2	.	TGTGCCAGCAGTTACTCGGGCGACTATGGCTACACCTTC	CASSYSGDYGYTF
many	14	TRBV28	TRBJ2-7	.	TGTGCCAGCAGTTTACGCCCGGGGACCTACGAGCAGTACTTC	CASSLRPGTYEQYF
many	15	TRBV7-7	TRBJ2-5	TRBD1	TGTGCTAGCAGCCTAACCGGGACAGGGGAAGAGACCCAGTACTTC	CASSLTGTGEETQYF
many	12	TRBV29-1	TRBJ2-5	TRBD1	TGCAGCGTTGCCGGGACAGTAAAGACCCAGTACTTC	CSVAGTVKTQYF
.	15	TRBV7-3	TRBJ1-1	TRBD1	TGTGCCAGCAGCTTACGGGACAGAGAAAACACTGGAGCTTTCTTT	CASSLRDRENTGAFF
.	15	TRBV28	TRBJ2-5	.	TGTGCCAGCAGTGTCTCCGGGACCGCACGCGGGACCCAGTACTTC	CASSVSGTARGTQYF
many	12	TRBV2	TRBJ2-7	.	TGTGCCAGCCAGACCCGTGCCTACGAGCAGTACTTC	CASQTRAYEQYF
.	16	TRBV28	TRBJ2-2	TRBD1	TGTGCCAGCCTAGATTTCGGGACAGAAAGAACCGGGGAGCTGTTTTTT	CASLDFGTERTGELFF